This T cell receptor (beta chain) stems from a study of cytomegalovirus exposure and HLA in healthy donors. Findings of the study overall: Later on, a genetic analysis was performed. It linked a missense variant in DCLRE1C with V- and J-gene trimming of TCR beta.

Regarding this clone: Its antigen is as yet unknown.

PCR primers comprised 60 Vbeta and 13 Jbeta primers. Assay used: immunoSEQ multiplex PCR; TCRdb lists only in-frame clones, some missing. The table records fewer than 85,000 clones, about 80% of them present only once. The clonotype originates from a man aged 35-49 years in good health and CMV-seronegative. The sample was PBMCs.

The CDR3 region is CASSQGGQGASGYTF. Here the CDR3 DNA reads TGCGCCAGCAGCCAAGGAGGACAGGGGGCGAGTGGCTACACCTTC. J is TRBJ1-2 and V is TRBV4-1; 11 bases match TRBD1. From germline, CDR1 is MGHRA and CDR2 YSYEKL. J was trimmed by 7 bases and V by 1 base; bases with no gene match: 5. The CDR3 contains 15 residues.